These T cell receptor beta chains were read from a single sample in a study of tumor and adjacent non-tumor tissue in lung cancer. From the multiplex PCR reads, TCRdb called clonotypes with MiXCR, one entry per CDR3 protein. The sample comprises 60,000 to 80,000 distinct CDR3 sequences, 65% to 75% of which are singletons, and about a quarter rests with the top ten. Sample: distant non-tumor lung tissue. These receptors came from a woman in her forties or fifties with non-small cell lung cancer. Each CDR3 is given with its conserved first and last residue. D genes are given only for firm matches. Where a row states a size, it is once, few, many or the class of an expanded clone; other rows omit it.

D	size	V	J	CDR3	DNA
TRBD1	many	TRBV4-2	TRBJ1-4	CASSQRTGEKLFF	TGTGCCAGCAGCCAAAGGACAGGAGAAAAACTGTTTTTT
-	-	TRBV6-2/TRBV6-3	TRBJ1-1	CASSPTGSSMYTEALF	TGTGCCAGCAGTCCGACAGGCTCCTCGATGTACACTGAAGCTCTCTTT
-	-	TRBV7-9	TRBJ2-2	CASGYSGSTGELFF	TGTGCCAGCGGCTATTCAGGGAGCACCGGGGAGCTGTTTTTT
-	-	TRBV11-2	TRBJ2-2	CASSLSRVPESPGELFF	TGTGCCAGCAGCTTATCGCGCGTCCCGGAGTCCCCCGGGGAGCTATTTTTT
-	-	TRBV4-1	TRBJ1-1	CAGSHPPSQGEAFF	TGCGCCGGCAGCCACCCTCCCTCCCAGGGCGAGGCTTTCTTT
TRBD2	once	TRBV10-3	TRBJ2-1	CAFSGASGSIRAYNKQFF	TGTGCCTTCAGTGGGGCTAGCGGGAGCATCCGAGCCTACAATAAGCAGTTCTTC
TRBD1	-	TRBV10-3	TRBJ2-2	CATLGQGTGELFF	TGTGCCACCTTAGGACAGGGGACCGGGGAGCTGTTTTTT
TRBD2	once	TRBV11-2	TRBJ2-1	CPSSFSGSSNAQFF	TGTCCCAGCAGCTTTAGCGGGAGCTCAAATGCGCAGTTCTTC
-	many	TRBV6-2/TRBV6-3	TRBJ1-1	CASSYSTRRNTEAFF	TGTGCCAGCAGTTACTCAACCAGACGAAACACTGAAGCTTTCTTT
-	-	TRBV28	TRBJ2-1	CASSRQALYSERFF	TGTGCCAGCAGTAGGCAGGCCCTCTACAGTGAGCGCTTCTTC
-	-	TRBV28	TRBJ1-1	CASSFRQGTGWGF	TGTGCCAGCAGTTTTCGCCAGGGGACGGGGTGGGGCTTT
-	medium-sized	TRBV11-2	TRBJ2-5	CASSLVRQAPIAQYF	TGTGCCAGCAGCTTAGTTCGACAGGCCCCGATCGCCCAGTACTTC
-	-	TRBV7-2	TRBJ2-2	CATRQAGFGELFF	TGTGCCACGAGGCAGGCGGGTTTCGGGGAGCTGTTTTTT
TRBD2	-	TRBV29-1	TRBJ2-3	CSMGLAGGGDMQYF	TGCAGCATGGGGCTAGCGGGAGGTGGAGATATGCAGTATTTT
TRBD1	-	TRBV4-1	TRBJ2-7	CAGSQQGQGGPYEQYF	TGCGCCGGCAGCCAACAAGGACAGGGGGGGCCCTACGAGCAGTACTTT
TRBD2	-	TRBV4-3	TRBJ2-7	CASSQDFTTSGNYEQYF	TGCGCCAGCAGCCAAGATTTTACGACTAGCGGGAACTACGAGCAGTACTTC
-	-	TRBV11-2	TRBJ1-3	CASSPRASYGNTKYF	TGTGCCAGCAGCCCCCGAGCCTCTTATGGAAACACTAAATATTTT
-	-	TRBV5-8	TRBJ2-7	CASSRSPGRGYEQYF	TGTGCCAGCAGCCGCAGTCCCGGCAGGGGCTACGAGCAGTACTTC
TRBD2	-	TRBV5-1	TRBJ2-1	CASSRSGTYNEQFF	TGCGCCAGCAGTAGGAGCGGGACCTACAATGAGCAGTTCTTC
TRBD2	-	TRBV5-1	TRBJ2-1	CASNSVGTSGRSYNEQFF	TGCGCCAGCAACTCCGTAGGGACTAGCGGGAGAAGCTACAATGAGCAGTTCTTC
TRBD1	many	TRBV15	TRBJ2-1	CATSSTPGTGPIRDEQFF	TGTGCCACCAGCAGTACCCCTGGGACAGGGCCAATTCGCGATGAGCAGTTCTTC
-	-	TRBV12-3/TRBV12-4	TRBJ1-1	CASSKYTEASF	TGTGCCAGCAGTAAATACACTGAAGCTTCCTTT
TRBD2	medium-sized	TRBV20-1	TRBJ2-3	CSAKTSGMLEDTQYF	TGCAGTGCAAAGACTAGCGGGATGTTGGAAGATACGCAGTATTTT
-	once	TRBV5-5	TRBJ2-3	CASNLDQQAADTQYF	TGTGCTAGCAACTTGGACCAGCAGGCAGCAGATACGCAGTATTTT
-	few	TRBV29-1	TRBJ2-3	CSVARGVDVTDTRYF	TGCAGCGTTGCTAGGGGAGTTGATGTCACAGATACGCGGTATTTT
-	-	TRBV11-2	TRBJ2-2	CASSFGGSRIPTGELFF	TGTGCCAGCAGCTTCGGGGGTAGTAGAATTCCCACCGGGGAGCTGTTTTTT
-	-	TRBV6-1	TRBJ2-1	CASTSWAMMCNEQFF	TGTGCCAGCACGTCCTGGGCAATGATGTGCAATGAGCAGTTCTTC
TRBD2	-	TRBV11-2	TRBJ2-1	CARSTAGTSGNDQFF	TGTGCCAGGAGCACAGCCGGGACTAGCGGCAATGATCAGTTCTTC
TRBD2	-	TRBV6-6	TRBJ2-1	CASSYSTLAGLLPYNEQFF	TGTGCCAGCAGTTACTCGACCCTAGCGGGACTCCTCCCCTATAATGAGCAGTTCTTC
-	-	TRBV6-1	TRBJ2-1	CASSECSAPSNEQFF	TGTGCCAGCAGTGAATGTAGCGCACCGAGCAATGAGCAGTTCTTC
-	-	TRBV11-3	TRBJ2-2	CASSPRDQNIGELFF	TGTGCCAGCAGCCCCAGGGACCAGAACATCGGGGAGCTTTTTTTT
TRBD2	-	TRBV12-3/TRBV12-4	TRBJ2-1	CVSTYSSGRSDEQFF	TGTGTCAGCACCTACTCTAGCGGGCGCTCCGATGAGCAGTTCTTC
-	-	TRBV5-8	TRBJ2-1	CASRERRGSYSEQFF	TGTGCCAGCAGGGAGAGGCGAGGCTCATACAGTGAGCAGTTCTTC
TRBD1	-	TRBV5-5	TRBJ1-3	CARSTADRALESTIYF	TGTGCCAGGAGCACCGCAGACAGGGCCCTGGAGAGCACCATATATTTT
-	-	TRBV20-1	TRBJ1-1	CSDRETGVSTEAFF	TGCAGTGATAGAGAGACCGGGGTGAGCACTGAAGCCTTCTTT
TRBD1	-	TRBV24-1	TRBJ2-7	CATIDQPGQGAGEQYF	TGTGCCACCATTGATCAACCGGGACAGGGAGCGGGTGAGCAGTACTTC
TRBD2	many	TRBV20-1	TRBJ2-3	CSASQREMSTDTQYF	TGCAGTGCTAGCCAGCGGGAGATGAGCACAGATACGCAGTATTTT
-	-	TRBV28	TRBJ2-7	CASMASRSFGYEQYF	TGTGCCAGCATGGCTAGCAGGAGTTTTGGTTACGAGCAGTACTTC
-	large	TRBV20-1	TRBJ2-7	CSASREGTGYEQYF	TGCAGTGCTAGCCGAGAAGGCACGGGCTACGAGCAGTACTTC
-	many	TRBV20-1	TRBJ1-1	CSATQNTEAFF	TGCAGTGCCACCCAGAACACTGAAGCTTTCTTT